What follows are 26 T cell receptor beta chains derived from one specimen sequenced in a study of CD8+CD57+ T cells in acquired aplastic anemia. According to the study, genomic DNA was the template for TCR beta VDJ and CDR3 profiling. TCRdb processed the reads anew with MiXCR; each CDR3 protein has one entry. Of approximately 200,000 distinct CDR3 sequences listed, around half are singletons. Sequenced: sorted CD4+, CD8+, or CD8+CD57+ T cells (not recorded which) from PBMCs. These receptors were taken from a human donor in good health, serving as a control.

V and J are TRBV29-1 and TRBJ1-6; 9 bases align to TRBD1. J lost 7 bases, V lost 5 bases, and 3 bases had no gene match. Germline V gene data show CDR1 as SQVTM and CDR2 as ANQGSEA. The CDR3 loop spans 13 amino acids. CDR3 amino acids: CSVRDRANSPLHF. As DNA, the CDR3 is TGCAGCGTTCGGGACAGGGCAAATTCACCCCTCCACTTT.

The table lists this clonotype with a few counts. The chain employs TRBV10-3 and TRBJ2-3; either TRBD1 or TRBD2 may supply D (5 bases each). The CDR3 is 16 amino acids. V dropped 6 bases and J dropped 2 bases, with 18 bases sitting between them. Germline lookup yields CDR1 ENHRY and CDR2 SYGVKD. Written as DNA, the CDR3 is TGTGCCATCAGGGGGGTGCTTGGCGGTTACACAGATACGCAGTATTTT. Its translation: CAIRGVLGGYTDTQYF.

In the case of this clonotype: An end of the junction does not agree with germline; a read error may underlie this. J is TRBJ2-7 and V is TRBV15; 11 nucleotides line up with TRBD1. The CDR3 totals 13 residues. Looked up from germline, CDR1 is LNHNV and CDR2 is YYDKDF (reference sequence). CDR3 nucleotide sequence: TGTGCCACCGGCAGGGACAGGGGGGACGAGCCGTACTTC. It encodes CATGRDRGDEPYF.

This clonotype has only a few counts. A much bigger clone sits one base away, suggesting this may be a read error. V gene TRBV4-3 combines with J gene TRBJ2-3; D might be TRBD1 (6 bases). Germline CDR1 reads LGHNA; CDR2 reads YSLEER. This CDR3 contains 16 residues. CDR3 DNA: TGCGCCAGCAGCCCAGGGACATCAAGTAAGACAGATACGCGGTATTTT. This translates into CASSPGTSSKTDTRYF.

This clonotype showed up many times. This rearrangement joins TRBV5-6 to TRBJ1-1; D perhaps matches TRBD1 (5 bases). Looked up from germline, CDR1 is SGHDT and CDR2 is YYEEEE. The CDR3 covers 18 residues. Trimming pared 0 bases from V and 0 bases from J, leaving 18 bases between. CDR3 in DNA: TGTGCCAGCAGCTTGGGCCCCCAGGGCGGCGGGGTGAACACTGAAGCTTTCTTT. Encoded protein: CASSLGPQGGGVNTEAFF.

This clonotype was counted ten times or more. The V gene is TRBV7-3, the J gene TRBJ2-2; D is unclear. V dropped 5 bases and J dropped 2 bases, with 9 bases sitting between them. Germline values: CDR1 SGHTA, CDR2 FQGTGA. The CDR3 consists of 14 residues. CDR3 nucleotide sequence: TGTGCCAGCAGCCCTCTCCCCAACACCGGGGAGCTGTTTTTT. Its translation is CASSPLPNTGELFF.

Worth noting for this clonotype: It may be a read error: a sequence one base away is much more abundant. J is TRBJ2-4 and V is TRBV5-8; 7 bases are shared with TRBD1. Trimming took 4 bases from V and 8 from J; bases not matched to a gene: 6. The CDR3 sequence is 13 residues long. Per the germline V gene, CDR1 is SGHTS and CDR2 is YDEGEE. In nucleotides, the CDR3 is TGTGCCAGCAGCGCCGACAGGGTTGACATTCAGTACTTC. Translated: CASSADRVDIQYF.

The chain carries TRBV20-1 and TRBJ1-5; D not resolved. This CDR3 has 12 amino acids. Germline CDR1 DFQATT, CDR2 SNEGSKA (reference sequence). Trimming left V 3 bases short and J 5 bases short, with 8 bases between. CDR3 nucleotide sequence: TGCAGTGCTAGCGTGGGAGATCAGCCCCAGCATTTT. It encodes CSASVGDQPQHF.

The chain has TRBV15 and TRBJ1-6, with D perhaps TRBD1 (6 bases). Germline CDR1 reads LNHNV; CDR2 reads YYDKDF (reference sequence). This CDR3 region has 16 residues. V dropped 5 bases and J dropped 0 bases, with 11 bases sitting between them. For the CDR3, the DNA is TGTGCCACCAGCCGCGACAGGAGCTCCTATAATTCACCCCTCCACTTT. Amino acid sequence: CATSRDRSSYNSPLHF.

This chain joins TRBV2 and TRBJ2-5; D gene uncertain. This CDR3 has 14 residues. V was cut by 2 bases and J by 5 bases, with 12 bases left in between. CDR1 and CDR2 (germline): SNHLY, FYNNEI. The CDR3 region is CASSESLSPETQYF. The CDR3 DNA sequence: TGTGCCAGCAGTGAAAGTCTGAGTCCGGAGACCCAGTACTTC. Supplemented by reference TRBV2 and TRBJ2-5, the full variable domain reads EPEVTQTPSHQVTQMGQEVILRCVPISNHLYFYWYRQILGQKVEFLVSFYNNEISEKSEIFDDQFSVERPDGSNFTLKIRSTKLEDSAMYFCASSESLSPETQYFGPGTRLLVL.

The chain employs TRBV7-8 and TRBJ2-7, with no clear D. The CDR3 spans 13 residues. Trimming pared 6 bases from V and 2 bases from J, leaving 11 bases between. Germline V gives CDR1 SGHVS, CDR2 FQNEAQ. CDR3 DNA sequence: TGTGCCAGCAGTGAAGGCGATGCCTACGAGCAGTACTTC. This gives the protein CASSEGDAYEQYF.

Concerning this clonotype: A read error is possible here, since a much larger clone lies one base away. This chain joins TRBV10-2 and TRBJ2-7; 7 nucleotides align to TRBD1. Germline lookup yields CDR1 WSHSY and CDR2 SAAADI. The CDR3 has 14 residues. The CDR3 bases are TGTGCCAGCGGATCGGGGACAGTTCCCTACGAGCAGTACTTC. Translated, it gives CASGSGTVPYEQYF.

This chain joins TRBV9 and TRBJ2-2; no reliable D call. The CDR3 length is 15 residues. Germline V gene data show CDR1 as SGDLS and CDR2 as YYNGEE. Trimming took 2 bases from V and 5 from J, leaving 13 bases between them. The DNA of the CDR3 is TGTGCCAGCAGCGTCGGCTGGAGTAGTACCGGGGAGCTGTTTTTT. Protein product: CASSVGWSSTGELFF.

This clonotype was seen ten or more times. The chain couples TRBV5-1 to TRBJ1-6, with D maybe TRBD1 (5 bases). Deletions cut 5 bases from V and 5 bases from J, with 14 bases between. The CDR3 has 15 amino acids. Germline loops: CDR1 SGHRS, CDR2 YFSETQ. CDR3 in DNA: TGCGCCAGCAGGGGACCCGGGGAGAATAATTCACCCCTCCACTTT. It encodes CASRGPGENNSPLHF. Based on the CDR3 plus reference TRBV5-1 and TRBJ1-6, the full variable domain is KAGVTQTPRYLIKTRGQQVTLSCSPISGHRSVSWYQQTPGQGLQFLFEYFSETQRNKGNFPGRFSGRQFSNSRSEMNVSTLELGDSALYLCASRGPGENNSPLHFGNGTRLTVT.

The genes are TRBV10-3 and TRBJ2-2, with 9 bases that match TRBD1. V was pared by 6 bases and J by 4 bases, with 9 bases of the junction left unmatched. This CDR3 is 16 amino acids long. Germline CDR1 reads ENHRY; CDR2 reads SYGVKD. The CDR3 DNA reads TGTGCCATCAGCGACCCGGGACAGGGCTTCACCGGGGAGCTGTTTTTT. Its protein is CAISDPGQGFTGELFF.

The chain uses TRBV7-9 and TRBJ1-2, with TRBD1 matching over 9 bases. Germline V CDR1 and CDR2: SEHNR, FQNEAQ (reference sequence). The CDR3 runs to 17 residues. The V segment lost 1 base and the J segment 2 bases; nucleotides outside the gene matches: 8. The CDR3 sequence: CASSLERGTGRNYGYTF. The CDR3 coding sequence is TGTGCCAGCAGCTTAGAGCGGGGGACAGGGCGGAACTATGGCTACACCTTC.

CDR3 residues: CASTPGQGTPLHF. In DNA, the CDR3 is TGTGCCAGCACCCCGGGACAGGGGACACCCCTCCACTTT. The rearrangement links TRBV9 to TRBJ1-6; 10 bases fit TRBD1. The germline V gene encodes CDR1 SGDLS and CDR2 YYNGEE. The CDR3 is 13 amino acids. V lost 6 bases to trimming and J lost 11 bases; unmatched junction nucleotides: 5.

The V and J genes are TRBV7-9 and TRBJ2-7, with no clear D. CDR3 length equals 13 residues. Deletions cut 1 base from V and 1 base from J, with 5 bases between. Germline loops: CDR1 SEHNR, CDR2 FQNEAQ (reference sequence). The CDR3 loop is CASSLVVSYEQYF. The CDR3 nucleotides are TGTGCCAGCAGCTTAGTGGTATCCTACGAGCAGTACTTC.

The CDR3 protein is CASSQSGGAGETQYF. CDR3 nucleotides: TGTGCCAGCAGCCAGAGCGGGGGGGCCGGGGAGACCCAGTACTTC. The chain employs TRBV7-8 and TRBJ2-5, with TRBD2 matching 10 bases. Germline V CDR1 and CDR2: SGHVS, FQNEAQ. V lost 5 bases and J lost 5; bases outside the gene matches: 8. The CDR3 contains 15 residues.

The chain links TRBV5-1 to TRBJ2-1, with TRBD2 as a possible D gene (6 bases). Trimming removed 0 bases from V and 2 bases from J, with 12 bases in between. Looked up from germline, CDR1 is SGHRS and CDR2 is YFSETQ. The CDR3 consists of 16 residues. CDR3 sequence: CASSLAWGDPYNEQFF. The CDR3 DNA reads TGCGCCAGCAGCTTGGCGTGGGGGGACCCCTACAATGAGCAGTTCTTC. The full variable domain, completed using reference TRBV5-1 and TRBJ2-1, is KAGVTQTPRYLIKTRGQQVTLSCSPISGHRSVSWYQQTPGQGLQFLFEYFSETQRNKGNFPGRFSGRQFSNSRSEMNVSTLELGDSALYLCASSLAWGDPYNEQFFGPGTRLTVL.

This clonotype was counted between two and nine times. The chain recombines TRBV10-3 with TRBJ1-1, with 9 positions matching TRBD1. CDR3 length: 16 residues. Per germline, CDR1 ENHRY and CDR2 SYGVKD. Trimming at V came to 0 bases and at J to 3 bases, leaving 5 bases not matched to a gene. As DNA, the CDR3 is TGTGCCATCAGTGAGTCGAGGGACAGGGATGACACTGAAGCTTTCTTT. It translates to CAISESRDRDDTEAFF.

The chain uses TRBV7-6 and TRBJ2-7, with D maybe TRBD1 (7 bases). Germline V gene lookup returns CDR1 SGHVS and CDR2 FNYEAQ. The length of the CDR3 is 16 residues. V was pared by 5 bases and J by 7 bases, with 24 bases between. The CDR3 loop reads CASSPRWRGRPGEQYF. CDR3 in DNA: TGTGCCAGCAGCCCTCGGTGGAGGGGGCGACCTGGGGAGCAGTACTTC. Full variable domain (missing parts from reference TRBV7-6 and TRBJ2-7): GAGVSQSPRYKVTKRGQDVALRCDPISGHVSLYWYRQALGQGPEFLTYFNYEAQQDKSGLPNDRFSAERPEGSISTLTIQRTEQRDSAMYRCASSPRWRGRPGEQYFGPGTRLTVT.

The chain is built from TRBV2 and TRBJ2-7; D possibly corresponds to TRBD1 (6 bases). The CDR3 loop spans 15 amino acids. Trimming removed 5 bases at V and 3 bases at J, with 17 bases between. The germline CDR1 and CDR2 sequences are SNHLY and FYNNEI. The DNA for the CDR3 is TGTGCCAGCAGTTCGGGACAACTAGGTCTCTACGAGCAGTACTTC. Translating it yields CASSSGQLGLYEQYF.

As concerns this clonotype: This may be a read error, as it is one base from a much larger clone. The rearrangement uses TRBV12-3 or TRBV12-4 and TRBJ1-1; 7 nucleotides agree with TRBD1. Losses at the gene ends were 6 bases for V and 1 base for J; bases not matched to a gene: 8. The CDR3 sequence is 15 residues long. CDR3 protein: CASSLESGGNTEAFF. The CDR3 DNA follows: TGTGCCAGCAGCCTGGAATCAGGGGGGAACACTGAAGCTTTCTTT.

This clonotype was picked up one time. No DNA is shown, since the ends of the CDR3 on it are uncertain; the CDR3 is the one TCRdb lists. CDR3 region: CANSRGQGANYGCTF. The chain combines TRBV4-3 with TRBJ1-2; the listed D gene, TRBD1, was not tested against the DNA. The germline V gene has CDR1 LGHNA and CDR2 YSLEER. The CDR3 length is 15 residues, termini included.

A few counts support this clonotype. CDR3 region: CASRGTRASTDTQYF. In DNA form, the CDR3 reads TGTGCCAGCAGGGGGACACGTGCTAGCACAGATACGCAGTATTTT. The chain combines TRBV7-3 with TRBJ2-3, with D possibly matching TRBD1 (6 bases). Deletions cut 6 bases from V and 0 bases from J, with 13 bases between. The CDR3 runs to 15 residues. Germline V lookup: CDR1 SGHTA, CDR2 FQGTGA.